This TCR beta chain derives from a study of CD8+ T cells in alopecia areata. Study overall: Each of the treated patients was given oral tofacitinib, 5 to 10 mg twice daily, for moderate-to-severe alopecia areata.

Following extraction, RNA underwent reverse transcription to cDNA, which served as the sequencing template. The method was immunoSEQ multiplex PCR; TCRdb's version includes in-frame clones alone and lacks a portion of them. Counted here are some 180,000 clones, roughly 65% occurring once; the ten biggest clones make up 1.5% to 2%. Trimming left V 3 bases short and J 8 bases short, with 10 bases between. Germline-derived CDR1 and CDR2 are DFQATT and SNEGSKA (reference sequence). This CDR3 has 11 amino acids. Study findings and constraints: Affected scalp, especially in alopecia totalis/universalis, had a higher clonality than normal scalp did.

In the case of this clone: Its antigen is unidentified.

Alopecia areata patients gave lesional scalp punch biopsies and peripheral blood samples. This sample comprised CD4+ T cells sorted from blood, obtained at week 0. The sequence was obtained from a human donor with alopecia areata. This chain connects TRBV20-1 to TRBJ1-2; tentatively, D is TRBD1 (6 bases). CDR3 nucleotides: TGCAGTGCTAGGGGGGCAGGGGGCTACACCTTC. It codes for CSARGAGGYTF.